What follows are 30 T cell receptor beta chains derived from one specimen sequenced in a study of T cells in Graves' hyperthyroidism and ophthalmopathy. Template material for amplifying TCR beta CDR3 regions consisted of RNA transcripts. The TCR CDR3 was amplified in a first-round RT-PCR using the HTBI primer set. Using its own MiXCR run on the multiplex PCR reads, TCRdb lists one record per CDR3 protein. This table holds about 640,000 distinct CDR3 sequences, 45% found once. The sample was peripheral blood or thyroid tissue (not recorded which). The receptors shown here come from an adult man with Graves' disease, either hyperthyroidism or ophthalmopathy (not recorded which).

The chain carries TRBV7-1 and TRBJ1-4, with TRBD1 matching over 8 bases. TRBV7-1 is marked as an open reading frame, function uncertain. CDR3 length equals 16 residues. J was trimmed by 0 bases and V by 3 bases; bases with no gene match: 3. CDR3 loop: CASSSTGVATNEKLFF. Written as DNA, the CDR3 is TGTGCCAGCAGCTCGACAGGGGTCGCAACTAATGAAAAACTGTTTTTT.

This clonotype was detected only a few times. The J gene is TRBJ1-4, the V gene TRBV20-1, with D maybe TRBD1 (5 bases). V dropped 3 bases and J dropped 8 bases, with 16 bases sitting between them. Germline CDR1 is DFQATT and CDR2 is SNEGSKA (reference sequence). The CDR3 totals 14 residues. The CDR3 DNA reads TGCAGTGCTAGTAATCAGGGCAGAGAGGAAAAACTGTTTTTT. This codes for CSASNQGREEKLFF.

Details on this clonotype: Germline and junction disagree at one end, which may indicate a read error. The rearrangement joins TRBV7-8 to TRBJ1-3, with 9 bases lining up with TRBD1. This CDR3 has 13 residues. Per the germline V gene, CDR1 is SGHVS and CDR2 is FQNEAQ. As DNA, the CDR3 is TGTGCCAGCAGTCCGCCCGGGACAGGGCAGAAAGATTTT. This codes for CASSPPGTGQKDF.

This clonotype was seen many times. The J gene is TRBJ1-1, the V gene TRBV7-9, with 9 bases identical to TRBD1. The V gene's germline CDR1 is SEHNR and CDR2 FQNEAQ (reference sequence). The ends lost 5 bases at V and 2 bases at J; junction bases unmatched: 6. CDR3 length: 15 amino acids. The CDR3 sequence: CASSPNRGLNTEAFF. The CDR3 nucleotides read TGTGCCAGCAGCCCGAACAGGGGGCTCAACACTGAAGCTTTCTTT. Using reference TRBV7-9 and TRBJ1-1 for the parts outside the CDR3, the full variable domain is DTGVSQNPRHKITKRGQNVTFRCDPISEHNRLYWYRQTLGQGPEFLTYFQNEAQLEKSRLLSDRFSAERPKGSFSTLEIQRTEQGDSAMYLCASSPNRGLNTEAFFGQGTRLTVV.

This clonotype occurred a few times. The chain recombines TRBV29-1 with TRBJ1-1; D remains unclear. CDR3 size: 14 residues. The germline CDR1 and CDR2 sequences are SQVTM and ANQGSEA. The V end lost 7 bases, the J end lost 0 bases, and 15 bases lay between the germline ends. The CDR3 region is CSAAGFSVNTEAFF. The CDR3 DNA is TGCAGCGCCGCTGGATTTTCGGTGAACACTGAAGCTTTCTTT.

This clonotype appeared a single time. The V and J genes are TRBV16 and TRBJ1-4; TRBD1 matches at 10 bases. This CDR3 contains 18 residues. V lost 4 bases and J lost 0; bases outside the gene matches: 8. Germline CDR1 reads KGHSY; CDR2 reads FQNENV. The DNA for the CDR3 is TGTGCCAGCAGCCGGTCCGGGACAGGGGACGCAACTAATGAAAAACTGTTTTTT. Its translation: CASSRSGTGDATNEKLFF.

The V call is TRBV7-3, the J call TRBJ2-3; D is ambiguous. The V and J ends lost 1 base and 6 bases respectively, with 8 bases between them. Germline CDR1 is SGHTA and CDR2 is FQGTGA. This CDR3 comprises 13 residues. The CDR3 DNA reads TGTGCCAGCAGCTTAATAGGGCCTGATACGCAGTATTTT. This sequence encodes CASSLIGPDTQYF.

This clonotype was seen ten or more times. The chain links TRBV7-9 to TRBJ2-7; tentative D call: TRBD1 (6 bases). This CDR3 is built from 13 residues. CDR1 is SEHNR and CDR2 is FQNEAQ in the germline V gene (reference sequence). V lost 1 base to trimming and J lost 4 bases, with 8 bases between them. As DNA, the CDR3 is TGTGCCAGCAGCTTAGGGACAGAATACGAGCAGTACTTC. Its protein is CASSLGTEYEQYF.

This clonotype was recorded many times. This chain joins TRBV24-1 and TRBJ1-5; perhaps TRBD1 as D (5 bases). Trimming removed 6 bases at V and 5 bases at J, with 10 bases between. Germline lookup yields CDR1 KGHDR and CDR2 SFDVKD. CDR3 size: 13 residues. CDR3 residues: CATSLRGDQPQHF. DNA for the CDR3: TGTGCCACCAGTCTACGGGGGGATCAGCCCCAGCATTTT.

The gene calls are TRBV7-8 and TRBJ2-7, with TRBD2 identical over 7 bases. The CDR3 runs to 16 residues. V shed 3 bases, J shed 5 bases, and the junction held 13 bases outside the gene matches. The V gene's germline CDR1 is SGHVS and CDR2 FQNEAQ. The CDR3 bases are TGTGCCAGCAGCTTGGGCGGTTGGACTAGGCCAAACGAGCAGTACTTC. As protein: CASSLGGWTRPNEQYF.

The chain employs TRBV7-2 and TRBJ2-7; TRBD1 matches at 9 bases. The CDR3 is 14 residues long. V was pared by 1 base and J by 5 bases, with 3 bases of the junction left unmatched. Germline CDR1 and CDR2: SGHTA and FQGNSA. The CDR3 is CASSLDRGRHEQYF. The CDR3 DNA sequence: TGTGCCAGCAGCTTAGACAGGGGGCGCCACGAGCAGTACTTC.

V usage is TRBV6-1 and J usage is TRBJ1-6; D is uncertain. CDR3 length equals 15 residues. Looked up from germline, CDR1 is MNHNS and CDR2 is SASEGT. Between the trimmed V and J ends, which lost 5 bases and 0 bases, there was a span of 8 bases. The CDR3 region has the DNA TGTGCCAGCAGTTACGTGTTCTCCTATAATTCACCCCTCCACTTT. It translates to CASSYVFSYNSPLHF.

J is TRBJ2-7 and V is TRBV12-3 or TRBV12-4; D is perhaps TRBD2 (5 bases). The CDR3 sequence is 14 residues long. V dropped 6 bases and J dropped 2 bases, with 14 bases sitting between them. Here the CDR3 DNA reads TGTGCCAGCAGCCAAAGAGGGATCCCCTACGAGCAGTACTTC. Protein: CASSQRGIPYEQYF.

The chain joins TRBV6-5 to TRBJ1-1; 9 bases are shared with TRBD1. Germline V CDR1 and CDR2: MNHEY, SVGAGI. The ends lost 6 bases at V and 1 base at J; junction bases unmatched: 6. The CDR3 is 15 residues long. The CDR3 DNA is TGTGCCAGCAGCTACGGGACAGGGTCGAACACTGAAGCTTTCTTT. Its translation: CASSYGTGSNTEAFF.

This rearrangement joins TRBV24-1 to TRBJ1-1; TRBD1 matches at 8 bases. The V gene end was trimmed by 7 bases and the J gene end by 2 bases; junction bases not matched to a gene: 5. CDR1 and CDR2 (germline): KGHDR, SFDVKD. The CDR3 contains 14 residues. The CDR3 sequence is CATRSQGGNTEAFF. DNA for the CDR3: TGTGCCACCAGATCACAGGGGGGAAACACTGAAGCTTTCTTT.

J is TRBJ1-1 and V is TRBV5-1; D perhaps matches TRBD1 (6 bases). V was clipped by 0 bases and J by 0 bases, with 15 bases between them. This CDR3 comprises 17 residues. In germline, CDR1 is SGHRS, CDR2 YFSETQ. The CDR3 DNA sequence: TGCGCCAGCAGCTTGGGTGGGGGCGCGGCAATGAACACTGAAGCTTTCTTT. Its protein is CASSLGGGAAMNTEAFF.

The CDR3 nucleotides read TGTGCCAGCCGAGGACAGCTTGAAGCTTTCTTT. It is translated as CASRGQLEAFF. The chain has TRBV6-5 and TRBJ1-1; a possible D gene is TRBD1 (6 bases). Trimming removed 8 bases at V and 7 bases at J, with 11 bases between. CDR3 length: 11 residues. Germline V gives CDR1 MNHEY, CDR2 SVGAGI.

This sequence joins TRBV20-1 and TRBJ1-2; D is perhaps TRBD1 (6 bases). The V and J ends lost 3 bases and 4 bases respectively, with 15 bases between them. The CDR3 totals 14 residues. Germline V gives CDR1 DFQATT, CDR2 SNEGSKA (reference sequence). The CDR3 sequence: CSASDRGAGYGYTF. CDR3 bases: TGCAGTGCTAGTGATCGGGGGGCCGGCTATGGCTACACCTTC.

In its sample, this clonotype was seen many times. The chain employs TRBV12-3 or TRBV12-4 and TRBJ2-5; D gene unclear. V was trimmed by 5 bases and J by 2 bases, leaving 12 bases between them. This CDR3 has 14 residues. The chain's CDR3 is CASSLYDPQETQYF. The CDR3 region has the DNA TGTGCCAGCAGTCTGTATGACCCTCAAGAGACCCAGTACTTC.

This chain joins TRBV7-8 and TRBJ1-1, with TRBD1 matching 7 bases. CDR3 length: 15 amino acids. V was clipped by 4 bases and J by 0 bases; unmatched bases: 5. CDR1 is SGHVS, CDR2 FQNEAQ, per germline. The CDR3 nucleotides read TGTGCCAGCAGCTGGACAGGCCTCATGAACACTGAAGCTTTCTTT. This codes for CASSWTGLMNTEAFF.

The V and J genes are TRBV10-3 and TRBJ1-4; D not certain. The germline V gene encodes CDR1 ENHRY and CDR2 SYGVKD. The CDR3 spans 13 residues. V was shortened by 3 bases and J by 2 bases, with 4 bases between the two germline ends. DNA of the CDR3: TGTGCCATCAGTGACCGCACTAATGAAAAACTGTTTTTT. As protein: CAISDRTNEKLFF.

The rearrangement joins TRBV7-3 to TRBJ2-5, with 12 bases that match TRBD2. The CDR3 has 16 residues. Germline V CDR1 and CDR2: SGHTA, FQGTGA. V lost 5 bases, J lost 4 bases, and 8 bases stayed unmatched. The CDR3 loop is CASSNLAGGALETQYF. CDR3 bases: TGTGCCAGCAGCAACCTAGCGGGAGGGGCTTTAGAGACCCAGTACTTC.

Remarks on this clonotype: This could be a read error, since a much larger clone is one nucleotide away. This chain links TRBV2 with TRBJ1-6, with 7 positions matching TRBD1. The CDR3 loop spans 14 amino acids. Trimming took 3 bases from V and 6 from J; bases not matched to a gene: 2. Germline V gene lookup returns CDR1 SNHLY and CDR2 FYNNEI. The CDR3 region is CASSDGTANSPLHF. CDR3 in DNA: TGTGCCAGCAGTGACGGGACAGCTAATTCACCCCTCCACTTT. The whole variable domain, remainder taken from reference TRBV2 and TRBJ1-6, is EPEVTQTPSHQVTQMGQEVILRCVPISNHLYFYWYRQILGQKVEFLVSFYNNEISEKSEIFDDQFSVERPDGSNFTLKIRSTKLEDSAMYFCASSDGTANSPLHFGNGTRLTVT.

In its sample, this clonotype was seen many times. The CDR3 is CASSWGSYGYTF. CDR3 in DNA: TGTGCCAGCAGCTGGGGCAGCTATGGCTACACCTTC. V usage is TRBV5-8 and J usage is TRBJ1-2; weak D call: TRBD1 (5 bases). This CDR3 has 12 residues. Between the trimmed V and J ends, which lost 3 bases and 4 bases, there was a span of 7 bases. The germline V gene has CDR1 SGHTS and CDR2 YDEGEE.

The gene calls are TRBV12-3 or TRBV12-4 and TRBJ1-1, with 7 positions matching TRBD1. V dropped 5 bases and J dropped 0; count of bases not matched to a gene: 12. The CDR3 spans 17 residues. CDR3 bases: TGTGCCAGCAGTCCCTTGAGGGGGCAGTTTATGAACACTGAAGCTTTCTTT. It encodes CASSPLRGQFMNTEAFF.

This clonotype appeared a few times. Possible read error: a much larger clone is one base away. The CDR3 here is CASSQGQVNSPLHF. As DNA, the CDR3 is TGTGCCAGCAGCCAGGGACAGGTTAATTCACCCCTCCACTTT. This rearrangement joins TRBV7-9 to TRBJ1-6; TRBD1 matches at 8 bases. The CDR3 is 14 residues long. V shed 5 bases and J 6 bases; nucleotides not matched to a gene: 3. The germline CDR1 and CDR2 sequences are SEHNR and FQNEAQ (reference sequence).

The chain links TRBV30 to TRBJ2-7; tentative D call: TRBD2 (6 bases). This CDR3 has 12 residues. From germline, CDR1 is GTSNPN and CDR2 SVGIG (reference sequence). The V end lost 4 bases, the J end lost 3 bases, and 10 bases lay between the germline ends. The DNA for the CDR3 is TGTGCCTGGACGTCCGGGAGCTACGAGCAGTACTTC. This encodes CAWTSGSYEQYF.

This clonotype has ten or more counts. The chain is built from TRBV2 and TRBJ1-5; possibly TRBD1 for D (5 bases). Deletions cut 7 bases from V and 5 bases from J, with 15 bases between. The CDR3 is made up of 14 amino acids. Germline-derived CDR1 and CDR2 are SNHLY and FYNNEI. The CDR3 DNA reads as TGTGCCAGCAAAGATGGGGGGGATCATCAGCCCCAGCATTTT. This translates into CASKDGGDHQPQHF.

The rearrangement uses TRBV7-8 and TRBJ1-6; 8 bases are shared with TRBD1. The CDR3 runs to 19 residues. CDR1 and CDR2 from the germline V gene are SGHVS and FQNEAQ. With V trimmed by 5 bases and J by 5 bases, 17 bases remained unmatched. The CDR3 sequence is CASSLSPGQDKEDNSPLHF. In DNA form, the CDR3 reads TGTGCCAGCAGCCTATCCCCGGGACAGGACAAAGAGGATAATTCACCCCTCCACTTT.

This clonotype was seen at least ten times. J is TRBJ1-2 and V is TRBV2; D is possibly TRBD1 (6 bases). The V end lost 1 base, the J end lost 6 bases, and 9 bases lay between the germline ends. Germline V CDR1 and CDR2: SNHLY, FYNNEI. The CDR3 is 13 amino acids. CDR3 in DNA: TGTGCCAGCAGTGAAGGGGGGCGGGATGGCTACACCTTC. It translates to CASSEGGRDGYTF.